The rows below give T cell receptor beta chains drawn from one sample of a study of beta chain features in type 1 diabetes. Here immunoSEQ multiplex PCR was the method, and the copy in TCRdb shows in-frame clones only, minus some. The table lists 200,000 to 250,000 clones, about 9.3% of them singletons. The sequenced sample was naive CD4+ T cells from blood. Every receptor here comes from a woman aged 18-29 years in good health. Both conserved end residues are part of each CDR3. D genes are given only for firm matches. Not every row has a clone size; where given, it reads once, few, many or a size class.

D gene	clone size	V gene	J gene	CDR3 protein	CDR3 DNA
TRBD1	few	TRBV18	TRBJ1-2	CASSPGQPYGYTF	TGTGCCAGCTCACCGGGACAGCCCTATGGCTACACCTTC
TRBD2	-	TRBV11-2	TRBJ2-1	CASSKALAGIEQFF	TGTGCCAGCAGCAAGGCCCTAGCGGGAATTGAGCAGTTCTTC
-	few	TRBV27	TRBJ1-1	CASSFGRGGPTTEAFF	TGTGCCAGCAGTTTTGGTAGAGGGGGACCGACCACTGAAGCTTTCTTT
TRBD1	-	TRBV29-1	TRBJ1-1	CSVGEMGTGRITEAFF	TGCAGCGTTGGGGAGATGGGGACAGGAAGGATCACTGAAGCTTTCTTT
TRBD1	-	TRBV4-2	TRBJ2-2	CASSGVGQGDGELFF	TGTGCCAGCAGCGGCGTGGGACAGGGTGACGGGGAGCTGTTTTTT
-	few	TRBV5-4	TRBJ2-1	CASSLAKAGTGNEQFF	TGTGCCAGCAGCTTGGCCAAAGCTGGTACGGGGAATGAGCAGTTCTTC
-	few	TRBV6-6	TRBJ2-1	CASRVETYNEQFF	TGTGCCAGCAGGGTGGAGACCTACAATGAGCAGTTCTTC
TRBD1	many	TRBV2	TRBJ2-7	CASTGTGLSEQYF	TGTGCCAGCACGGGGACAGGCCTCTCCGAGCAGTACTTC
TRBD1	-	TRBV5-4	TRBJ1-2	CASSLGQGEAGYTF	TGTGCCAGCAGCTTGGGTCAGGGGGAAGCTGGCTACACCTTC
TRBD2	-	TRBV25-1	TRBJ2-7	CASRPQLAGEGNEQYF	TGTGCCAGCAGGCCCCAACTAGCGGGAGAGGGGAACGAGCAGTACTTC
TRBD2	-	TRBV5-1	TRBJ2-1	CASSRGLAAYNEQFF	TGCGCCAGCAGCAGAGGACTAGCGGCTTACAATGAGCAGTTCTTC
-	-	TRBV15	TRBJ1-1	CATSGGQPRGTEAFF	TGTGCCACCAGCGGAGGACAACCCCGGGGCACTGAAGCTTTCTTT
TRBD1	-	TRBV29-1	TRBJ2-5	CSVRTGSTKETQYF	TGCAGCGTAAGGACAGGTTCTACTAAAGAGACCCAGTACTTC
-	few	TRBV5-4	TRBJ2-6	CASSFAGTRSLSGANVLTF	TGTGCCAGCAGCTTCGCCGGGACAAGGAGTCTCTCTGGGGCCAACGTCCTGACTTTC
-	few	TRBV18	TRBJ1-1	CASSTTQGGGTEAFF	TGTGCCAGCTCAACAACACAGGGAGGGGGTACTGAAGCTTTCTTT
TRBD1	few	TRBV11-2	TRBJ1-2	CASSSGQGYGYTF	TGTGCCAGCAGCTCCGGACAGGGGTATGGCTACACCTTC
-	-	TRBV30	TRBJ2-3	CAWSVGRSTDTQYF	TGTGCCTGGAGTGTTGGCCGTAGCACAGATACGCAGTATTTT
TRBD1	-	TRBV19	TRBJ2-5	CASSLQTGGIQETQYF	TGTGCCAGTAGTTTACAGACAGGGGGGATACAAGAGACCCAGTACTTC
-	-	TRBV10-3	TRBJ2-1	CAISPTRNEQFF	TGTGCCATCAGCCCGACTCGTAATGAGCAGTTCTTC
TRBD2	-	TRBV11-1	TRBJ2-7	CASSPGSGVFQNSYEQYF	TGTGCCAGCAGCCCTGGTAGCGGGGTCTTTCAAAACTCCTACGAGCAGTACTTC
-	few	TRBV11-2	TRBJ1-2	CASNSGGARANYGYTF	TGTGCCAGCAACAGTGGTGGGGCCCGAGCTAACTATGGCTACACCTTC
-	few	TRBV19	TRBJ2-1	CASHPDSYNEQFF	TGTGCCAGTCACCCCGACAGCTACAATGAGCAGTTCTTC
TRBD1	few	TRBV2	TRBJ2-7	CASMGQGSEQYF	TGTGCCAGCATGGGACAGGGAAGCGAGCAGTACTTC
TRBD1	-	TRBV29-1	TRBJ2-7	CSVQQGAGYEQYF	TGCAGCGTCCAACAGGGGGCTGGGTACGAGCAGTACTTC
-	many	TRBV13	TRBJ2-3	CASSFGQVPDTQYF	TGTGCCAGCAGCTTTGGACAAGTACCAGATACGCAGTATTTT
-	-	TRBV5-6	TRBJ1-5	CASSLGGGDNQPQHF	TGTGCCAGCAGCTTGGGTGGGGGGGACAATCAGCCCCAGCATTTT
TRBD1	few	TRBV19	TRBJ1-5	CASSITGGRGQPQHF	TGTGCCAGTAGTATTACAGGGGGCAGGGGTCAGCCCCAGCATTTT
TRBD2	-	TRBV14	TRBJ2-3	CASSPGLASSTDTQYF	TGTGCCAGCAGCCCGGGACTAGCTTCCTCCACAGATACGCAGTATTTT
-	few	TRBV19	TRBJ2-7	CASANRDSYEQYF	TGTGCCAGCGCCAACAGGGATTCCTACGAGCAGTACTTC
-	few	TRBV2	TRBJ1-4	CASSGGPNEKLFF	TGTGCCAGCAGTGGGGGGCCCAATGAAAAACTGTTTTTT
TRBD1	many	TRBV7-2	TRBJ2-7	CASSSGQALGYEQYF	TGTGCCAGCAGCTCGGGACAGGCCCTCGGCTACGAGCAGTACTTC
-	few	TRBV28	TRBJ2-7	CASRLSTAQREQYF	TGTGCCAGCAGGTTATCGACAGCTCAGCGCGAGCAGTACTTC
TRBD2	-	TRBV5-1	TRBJ2-7	CASSYATSGRAGEQYF	TGCGCCAGCAGCTACGCAACTAGCGGGAGGGCTGGGGAGCAGTACTTC
-	-	TRBV9	TRBJ1-1	CASSVLGGNTEAFF	TGTGCCAGCAGCGTACTCGGGGGGAACACTGAAGCTTTCTTT
TRBD2	few	TRBV14	TRBJ2-2	CASSQARWGLDTGELFF	TGTGCCAGCAGCCAAGCTCGTTGGGGACTAGACACCGGGGAGCTGTTTTTT
TRBD1	-	TRBV9	TRBJ2-1	CASSVGTGGLSFSYNEQFF	TGTGCCAGCAGCGTCGGGACAGGGGGCCTAAGTTTCTCCTACAATGAGCAGTTCTTC
TRBD2	-	TRBV27	TRBJ2-7	CASSLSTGGSYEQYF	TGTGCCAGCAGTTTATCGACGGGGGGTTCCTACGAGCAGTACTTC
-	few	TRBV5-1	TRBJ2-7	CASSRNYGEGEQYF	TGCGCCAGCAGCAGAAATTACGGGGAAGGCGAGCAGTACTTC
TRBD1	-	TRBV27	TRBJ2-3	CASSPRTGMGTDTQYF	TGTGCCAGCAGTCCGAGGACAGGGATGGGCACAGATACGCAGTATTTT
-	few	TRBV2	TRBJ1-5	CASSGRFNQPQHF	TGTGCCAGCAGCGGTCGTTTCAATCAGCCCCAGCATTTT
-	-	TRBV19	TRBJ1-5	CASSGRGTNQPQHF	TGTGCCAGTAGTGGAAGGGGGACGAATCAGCCCCAGCATTTT
TRBD2	-	TRBV7-3	TRBJ2-7	CASSLTRLAGLYGQYF	TGTGCCAGCAGCTTAACTCGGCTAGCGGGCCTCTATGGGCAGTACTTC
TRBD1	-	TRBV29-1	TRBJ1-1	CSVLWSPGQGIRTEAFF	TGCAGCGTCCTATGGTCCCCGGGACAGGGGATTCGCACTGAAGCTTTCTTT
TRBD1	few	TRBV5-1	TRBJ2-1	CASSWGQGAANEQFF	TGCGCCAGCAGCTGGGGACAGGGGGCAGCAAATGAGCAGTTCTTC
-	-	TRBV12-5	TRBJ2-5	CASGLVPGETQYF	TGTGCTAGTGGTTTGGTACCCGGAGAGACCCAGTACTTC
TRBD2	-	TRBV4-1	TRBJ2-1	CASSPPGLAGRNEQFF	TGCGCCAGCAGCCCTCCGGGACTAGCGGGGAGGAATGAGCAGTTCTTC
-	-	TRBV10-3	TRBJ2-1	CAIMRQGSNNEQFF	TGTGCCATCATGCGGCAGGGGTCCAACAATGAGCAGTTCTTC
TRBD1	-	TRBV5-1	TRBJ1-2	CASSLQGGSYGYTF	TGCGCCAGCAGTCTACAGGGGGGCAGCTATGGCTACACCTTC